The sequence of this T cell receptor beta chain was determined in a study of OX40 agonist ivuxolimab in advanced cancers. Across the study: Dose-escalation patients' cancers were hepatocellular carcinoma, melanoma, renal cell or head and neck cancer. Overall study results and limits: The authors did not determine the antigen specificity of the expanded peripheral T cells.

CDR3 length equals 15 residues. The junction had 10 bases not matched to a gene; V was cut back by 5 bases and J by 10 bases. CDR1 is SGHVS, CDR2 FQNEAQ, per germline. Comments on this clone: Its antigen is undetermined.

TCRdb's table, derived via immunoSEQ multiplex PCR, lists solely in-frame clones and lacks some. This sample has over 60,000 clones, with around 88% found just once. No patient had autoimmune disease or received systemic immunosuppression. This sequence joins TRBV7-8 and TRBJ1-6; 8 nucleotides agree with TRBD1. This sample comprised CD4+ or CD8+ T cells sorted from blood, obtained in a trial of the OX40 agonist ivuxolimab. The sequence came from an adult with an advanced solid tumor such as melanoma, head and neck, liver or kidney cancer. CDR3 sequence: CASSPPRTGTSPLHF. The CDR3 DNA reads as TGTGCCAGCAGCCCCCCCAGGACAGGGACCTCACCCCTCCACTTT.